These 31 T cell receptor beta chains came from one sample sequenced in a study of blood T cell repertoires in COVID-19. Assay used: immunoSEQ multiplex PCR; TCRdb lists only in-frame clones, some missing. The data contain roughly 200,000 clones, approximately 83% of them singletons. The specimen was peripheral blood. The source is a man in his sixties with acute or convalescent COVID-19.

This chain uses TRBV3-1 (or the pseudogene TRBV3-2) with TRBJ2-1; D is unresolved. Germline CDR1 LGHDT, CDR2 YNNKEL (reference sequence). The CDR3 length is 15 residues. Trimming stripped 1 base from V and 1 base from J, with 8 bases between. CDR3 amino acids: CASSQVVTSYNEQFF. DNA of the CDR3: TGTGCCAGCAGCCAAGTAGTAACTTCCTACAATGAGCAGTTCTTC.

This clone appeared a few times. V is TRBV1 and J is TRBJ2-1; TRBD2, the table's D call, lacks a check against the DNA. TRBV1 has pseudogene status. The CDR3 length is 17 residues. DNA for the CDR3: TGCACCAGCAGCCAACATTCGGGAGGGGGCTCCTACAATGAGCAGTTCTTC. It codes for CTSSQHSGGGSYNEQFF.

The chain carries TRBV4-2 and TRBJ2-2; D might be TRBD2 (7 bases). Per germline, CDR1 LGHNA and CDR2 YNFKEQ. The V gene lost 9 bases and the J gene lost 7 bases, with 15 bases spanning the gap. This CDR3 contains 13 residues. As DNA, the CDR3 is TGTGCCAGTAAATGGGGGGGCGTCGGGGAGCTGTTTTTT. This gives the protein CASKWGGVGELFF.

The V gene is TRBV19, the J gene TRBJ1-6, with 10 bases that match TRBD1. The CDR3 sequence is 14 residues long. In germline, CDR1 is LNHDA, CDR2 SQIVND (reference sequence). Trimming cost V 6 bases and J 11 bases; bases outside gene matches: 7. Here the CDR3 reads CASRSGTGVTPLHF. CDR3 bases: TGTGCCAGTAGGTCCGGGACAGGGGTTACACCCCTCCACTTT.

V is TRBV4-1 and J is TRBJ2-7, with 8 nucleotides matching TRBD1. With V trimmed by 1 base and J by 2 bases, 7 bases remained unmatched. CDR1 is MGHRA, CDR2 YSYEKL, per germline. CDR3 size: 16 residues. As DNA, the CDR3 is TGCGCCAGCAGCCAAGCCACCGGGACAGGAGCCTACGAGCAGTACTTC. This sequence encodes CASSQATGTGAYEQYF.

The chain has TRBV29-1 and TRBJ2-5; D perhaps matches TRBD2 (6 bases). This CDR3 has 13 residues. Per germline, CDR1 SQVTM and CDR2 ANQGSEA. The V end was cut by 2 bases, the J end by 2 bases, with 9 bases between. Here the CDR3 DNA reads TGCAGCGTTGAAAAGGGACTTCAAGAGACCCAGTACTTC. Its translation: CSVEKGLQETQYF.

The chain is built from TRBV7-8 and TRBJ2-1; maybe TRBD1 (5 bases). CDR3 length equals 13 residues. Trimming shortened V by 1 base and J by 9 bases, and 10 bases separated the two germline ends. Per germline, CDR1 SGHVS and CDR2 FQNEAQ. In DNA form, the CDR3 reads TGTGCCAGCAGCTTAGTAGGGGTCGGTGAGCAGTTCTTC. Its protein product is CASSLVGVGEQFF.

The rearrangement joins TRBV28 to TRBJ2-7, with 11 bases matching TRBD1. Germline V gene sequence: CDR1 MDHEN, CDR2 SYDVKM. V trimming: 3 bases; J trimming: 6 bases; junction bases outside the gene matches: 7. The CDR3 sequence is 15 residues long. CDR3 residues: CASSFAGTGGAEQYF. The CDR3 DNA follows: TGTGCCAGCAGTTTCGCCGGGACAGGGGGGGCCGAGCAGTACTTC.

The V gene is TRBV18, the J gene TRBJ2-7, with TRBD2 matching 11 bases. V shed 3 bases, J shed 2 bases, and the junction held 3 bases outside the gene matches. The CDR3 extends over 15 amino acids. Germline V CDR1 and CDR2: KGHSH, LQKENI. Here the CDR3 DNA reads TGTGCCAGCTCACCGGGACTAGCGGTAACCTACGAGCAGTACTTC. The encoded protein is CASSPGLAVTYEQYF.

J is TRBJ1-5 and V is TRBV28, with 10 positions matching TRBD1. Trimming cost V 4 bases and J 4 bases; bases outside gene matches: 4. The germline gives CDR1 MDHEN, CDR2 SYDVKM. There are 15 residues in the CDR3. The CDR3 nucleotides are TGTGCCAGCAGTTCACCGGGACAGGGGAATCAGCCCCAGCATTTT. It translates to CASSSPGQGNQPQHF.

V is TRBV9 and J is TRBJ1-3, with D possibly TRBD1 on 6 matching bases. Germline V lookup: CDR1 SGDLS, CDR2 YYNGEE. The V and J ends lost 4 bases and 0 bases respectively, with 11 bases between them. The CDR3 runs 15 residues. In nucleotides, the CDR3 is TGTGCCAGCAGCCCTCAGGGGACCTCTGGAAACACCATATATTTT. Translating gives CASSPQGTSGNTIYF.

The rearrangement joins TRBV28 to TRBJ1-1, with 7 bases aligning to TRBD1. With 8 bases clipped from V and 4 bases from J, the junction kept 16 bases outside the gene matches. Per germline, CDR1 MDHEN and CDR2 SYDVKM. This CDR3 is 16 amino acids long. CDR3 sequence (DNA): TGTGCCAGCGTTCCCGGCGGGGCAGGGGGGTCCACTGAAGCTTTCTTT. This encodes CASVPGGAGGSTEAFF.

The genes are TRBV5-4 and TRBJ2-2; D is possibly TRBD2 (6 bases). The CDR3 is 15 amino acids. With 0 bases removed from V and 1 base from J, the gap between germline ends came to 7 bases. CDR1 and CDR2 from the germline V gene are SGHNT and YYREEE (reference sequence). The CDR3 DNA sequence: TGTGCCAGCAGCTTGGCGGGACTGAACACCGGGGAGCTGTTTTTT. It encodes CASSLAGLNTGELFF.

The J gene is TRBJ2-3, the V gene TRBV28; tentatively, D is TRBD2 (5 bases). The V and J ends lost 5 bases and 5 bases respectively, with 14 bases between them. The CDR3 length is 14 residues. Germline-derived CDR1 and CDR2 are MDHEN and SYDVKM. CDR3 residues: CASSAAEVQDTQYF. In nucleotides, the CDR3 is TGTGCCAGCAGTGCTGCGGAGGTCCAAGATACGCAGTATTTT.

V and J are TRBV12-5 and TRBJ2-3; possibly TRBD2 for D (5 bases). V was pared by 8 bases and J by 5 bases, with 14 bases between. The CDR3 spans 13 residues. Germline CDR1 reads LGHNT; CDR2 reads FRNRAP. CDR3 amino acids: CASMAPGLDTQYF. CDR3 nucleotide sequence: TGTGCTAGTATGGCGCCCGGACTAGATACGCAGTATTTT. Looking up the rest from reference TRBV12-5 and TRBJ2-3 gives the full variable domain: DARVTQTPRHKVTEMGQEVTMRCQPILGHNTVFWYRQTMMQGLELLAYFRNRAPLDDSGMPKDRFSAEMPDATLATLKIQPSEPRDSAVYFCASMAPGLDTQYFGPGTRLTVL.

The rearrangement links TRBV9 to TRBJ1-6, with 8 bases identical to TRBD1. Germline trimming cut 3 bases from V and 10 bases from J; bases unmatched to any gene: 9. Germline CDR1 is SGDLS and CDR2 is YYNGEE. This CDR3 is 15 amino acids long. The CDR3 region has the DNA TGTGCCAGCAGCGGGCCCAGGACAGGGAACTCACCCCTCCACTTT. Its translation: CASSGPRTGNSPLHF.

The rearrangement links TRBV7-9 to TRBJ2-3, with D unclear. The ends were cut back, 4 bases at V and 0 bases at J, with 8 bases in the middle. The CDR3 covers 14 residues. CDR1 is SEHNR and CDR2 is FQNEAQ in the germline V gene (reference sequence). CDR3 region: CASSYGSSTDTQYF. CDR3 DNA: TGTGCCAGCAGCTACGGGTCGAGCACAGATACGCAGTATTTT.

This chain links TRBV7-2 with TRBJ1-6, with 8 bases matching TRBD1. The CDR3 is 16 amino acids. Looked up from germline, CDR1 is SGHTA and CDR2 is FQGNSA. J lost 5 bases, V lost 5 bases, and 8 bases had no gene match. The CDR3 bases are TGTGCCAGCAGCCTCGGACAGGGTCTAAATAATTCACCCCTCCACTTT. This encodes CASSLGQGLNNSPLHF.

This clone occurred once. The rearrangement joins TRBV6-4 to TRBJ2-1; TRBD2 aligns across 8 bases. The length of the CDR3 is 14 residues. The V and J ends lost 5 bases and 4 bases, in that order; junction bases with no gene match: 4. Germline CDR1 reads MRHNA; CDR2 reads SNTAGT. CDR3 DNA: TGTGCCAGCAGTAAGGCGGGAGGATACAATGAGCAGTTCTTC. It translates to CASSKAGGYNEQFF.

A single count supports this clone. The rearrangement joins TRBV9 to TRBJ1-6; 8 nucleotides agree with TRBD1. The CDR3 has 16 amino acids. Unmatched junction bases numbered 7, after V lost 4 bases and J lost 4 bases. Germline lookup yields CDR1 SGDLS and CDR2 YYNGEE. The CDR3 sequence is CASSPGQGFYNSPLHF. The CDR3 nucleotides are TGTGCCAGCAGCCCAGGACAGGGTTTTTATAATTCACCCCTCCACTTT.

This sequence joins TRBV12-1 and TRBJ2-3; TRBD2 was called by the table and not checked on the DNA. TRBV12-1 is given as a pseudogene. The CDR3 extends over 17 amino acids. Written as DNA, the CDR3 is TGTGCCAGCAGCTTTTTTCCGCGGCGGGCTAGCACAGATACGCAGTATTTT. This sequence encodes CASSFFPRRASTDTQYF.

The rearrangement uses TRBV15 and TRBJ2-5; TRBD2 matches at 11 bases. The CDR3 is 18 amino acids. The germline V gene has CDR1 LNHNV and CDR2 YYDKDF (reference sequence). The J segment lost 5 bases and the V segment lost 0 bases, leaving 11 bases of the junction unmatched. The CDR3 is CATSREGPVVAGGETQYF. For the CDR3, the DNA is TGTGCCACCAGCAGAGAGGGCCCGGTTGTAGCGGGGGGGGAGACCCAGTACTTC.

J is TRBJ1-5 and V is TRBV19, with 8 positions matching TRBD1. Trimming took 9 bases from V and 0 from J; bases not matched to a gene: 1. The CDR3 sequence is 13 residues long. From germline, CDR1 is LNHDA and CDR2 SQIVND (reference sequence). The CDR3 sequence is CASDRGSNQPQHF. In DNA form, the CDR3 reads TGTGCCAGCGACAGGGGTAGCAATCAGCCCCAGCATTTT.

V and J are TRBV5-5 and TRBJ2-1; no reliable D call. The CDR3 sequence is 13 residues long. Germline V CDR1 and CDR2: SGHKS, YYEKEE (reference sequence). V lost 2 bases, J lost 6 bases, and 9 bases lay in between. The CDR3 spells CASSFGGANEQFF. The CDR3 DNA is TGTGCCAGCAGCTTCGGCGGCGCCAATGAGCAGTTCTTC.

This chain uses TRBV9 with TRBJ2-7, with 9 bases matching TRBD2. Unmatched junction bases numbered 13, after V lost 4 bases and J lost 5 bases. The CDR3 loop spans 16 amino acids. Looked up from germline, CDR1 is SGDLS and CDR2 is YYNGEE. CDR3 residues: CASSQSGIAGVDEQYF. In DNA form, the CDR3 reads TGTGCCAGCAGCCAATCGGGGATAGCGGGAGTGGACGAGCAGTACTTC.

The count of this clone is one. The chain links TRBV7-9 to TRBJ1-4; no firm D call. Trimming shortened V by 2 bases and J by 0 bases, and 7 bases separated the two germline ends. The CDR3 is 15 amino acids. Germline V lookup: CDR1 SEHNR, CDR2 FQNEAQ (reference sequence). The CDR3 DNA reads TGTGCCAGCAGCTTACCGCCTACAACTAATGAAAAACTGTTTTTT. It codes for CASSLPPTTNEKLFF.

The chain is built from TRBV11-2 and TRBJ2-3; weak D call: TRBD1 (5 bases). CDR1 and CDR2 from the germline V gene are SGHAT and FQNNGV. The length of the CDR3 is 13 residues. V was cut by 8 bases and J by 0 bases, with 9 bases left in between. The CDR3 DNA sequence: TGTGCCAGCCTCGACAGTAGCACAGATACGCAGTATTTT. This gives the protein CASLDSSTDTQYF.

The chain carries TRBV19 and TRBJ1-6, with a weak D call TRBD1 (5 bases). The V gene's germline CDR1 is LNHDA and CDR2 SQIVND (reference sequence). The CDR3 is 15 amino acids. The V end lost 2 bases, the J end lost 10 bases, and 15 bases lay between the germline ends. The CDR3 here is CASSITGGDGSPLHF. The CDR3 coding sequence is TGTGCCAGTAGTATAACGGGAGGGGATGGCTCACCCCTCCACTTT. Filled out from reference TRBV19 and TRBJ1-6, the complete variable domain reads DGGITQSPKYLFRKEGQNVTLSCEQNLNHDAMYWYRQDPGQGLRLIYYSQIVNDFQKGDIAEGYSVSREKKESFPLTVTSAQKNPTAFYLCASSITGGDGSPLHFGNGTRLTVT.

This clone was recorded a few times. CDR3 amino acids: CASSIVVNTEAFF. CDR3 DNA sequence: TGTGCCAGTAGTATAGTAGTGAACACTGAAGCTTTCTTT. This chain connects TRBV19 to TRBJ1-1, with no clear D. Trimming cost V 1 base and J 0 bases, with 3 bases left between them. Germline V lookup: CDR1 LNHDA, CDR2 SQIVND (reference sequence). The length of the CDR3 is 13 residues.

In regard to this clone: This sample includes further DNA sequences coding for the same CDR3. The gene calls are TRBV6-5 and TRBJ1-6, with a possible D match to TRBD1 (5 bases). V was pared by 7 bases and J by 10 bases, with 11 bases between. The CDR3 has 12 residues. CDR1 is MNHEY, CDR2 SVGAGI, per germline. CDR3 bases: TGTGCCAGCACCCAGGGAGGCTCACCCCTCCACTTT. This encodes CASTQGGSPLHF.

As for this clone: Other DNA sequences in this specimen translate into the identical CDR3. The chain is built from TRBV12-3 or TRBV12-4 and TRBJ1-5; 7 bases are a match to TRBD1. Trimming cost V 4 bases and J 4 bases; bases outside gene matches: 1. This CDR3 contains 13 residues. The CDR3 coding sequence is TGTGCCAGCAGTTCACAGGGGAATCAGCCCCAGCATTTT. It codes for CASSSQGNQPQHF.